This passage covers 19 T cell receptor beta chains from one sample sequenced in a study of shared clonotypes between healthy human individuals. Clones were read by immunoSEQ multiplex PCR, and TCRdb kept only the in-frame ones, dropping some. In the table there are 950,000 to 1,100,000 clones, about 77% of which are singletons. Sequenced sample: memory CD4+ T cells sorted from blood. Subset: CD45RA-negative fraction. The receptors originated from a man between 18 and 29 years old in good health.

Points on this clone: This may stem from a read error, because a much larger clone lies one nucleotide away. Additional DNA sequences in this sample encode the identical CDR3. V is TRBV7-2 and J is TRBJ2-1; D is uncertain. Germline V CDR1 and CDR2: SGHTA, FQGNSA. The CDR3 totals 11 residues. Trimming removed 3 bases at V and 3 bases at J, with 0 bases between. The CDR3 reads CASSFYNEQFF. The DNA for the CDR3 is TGTGCCAGCAGCTTCTACAATGAGCAGTTCTTC.

This clone was counted a single time. This sequence joins TRBV6-5 and TRBJ2-2; TRBD1 aligns across 10 bases. CDR1 is MNHEY, CDR2 SVGAGI, per germline. There are 14 residues in the CDR3. V shed 7 bases, J shed 6 bases, and the junction held 5 bases outside the gene matches. The CDR3 reads CASTPTGGPGELFF. Here the CDR3 DNA reads TGTGCCAGCACCCCGACAGGGGGCCCCGGGGAGCTGTTTTTT.

This clone was observed many times. V usage is TRBV25-1 and J usage is TRBJ2-7; D may match TRBD1 or TRBD2 (5 bases each). The CDR3 is 15 residues long. Germline CDR1 and CDR2: MGHDK and SYGVNS. With 4 bases removed from V and 5 bases from J, the gap between germline ends came to 18 bases. The CDR3 here is CASSAYTGTVHEQYF. The CDR3 DNA is TGTGCCAGCAGTGCCTATACCGGGACCGTCCACGAGCAGTACTTC.

The V gene is TRBV7-9, the J gene TRBJ2-1, with D tentatively TRBD2 (6 bases). With 4 bases removed from V and 8 bases from J, the gap between germline ends came to 15 bases. The CDR3 length is 14 residues. Looked up from germline, CDR1 is SEHNR and CDR2 is FQNEAQ (reference sequence). CDR3: CASSWGTLPDEQFF. The CDR3 DNA reads TGTGCCAGCAGCTGGGGGACTTTACCGGATGAGCAGTTCTTC.

This chain joins TRBV7-2 and TRBJ2-7; D unclear. Germline-derived CDR1 and CDR2 are SGHTA and FQGNSA. V gave up 2 bases and J gave up 3 bases, with 11 bases separating them. This CDR3 has 14 residues. The CDR3 sequence: CASSLSRAFYEQYF. The CDR3, as DNA: TGTGCCAGCAGCTTAAGCAGAGCCTTCTACGAGCAGTACTTC.

V usage is TRBV11-2 and J usage is TRBJ2-5; D might be TRBD1 (6 bases). Trimming stripped 3 bases from V and 10 bases from J, with 12 bases between. The CDR3 extends over 12 amino acids. Looked up from germline, CDR1 is SGHAT and CDR2 is FQNNGV. CDR3 amino acids: CASSFQGLGQYF. DNA of the CDR3: TGTGCCAGCAGCTTCCAGGGGTTGGGCCAGTACTTC.

This clone was recorded once. The sample has other DNA sequences that encode this CDR3 too. This chain uses TRBV11-2 with TRBJ2-7; a possible D gene is TRBD1 (6 bases). Germline CDR1 is SGHAT and CDR2 is FQNNGV. This CDR3 region has 14 residues. V lost 4 bases to trimming and J lost 2 bases, with 12 bases between them. The CDR3 coding sequence is TGTGCCAGCAGCTCACCGACAGGACCCTACGAGCAGTACTTC. It yields the protein CASSSPTGPYEQYF.

This clone was seen more than once but under ten times. The J gene is TRBJ2-3, the V gene TRBV5-5; TRBD1 matches at 8 bases. V dropped 5 bases and J dropped 5; count of bases not matched to a gene: 10. The CDR3 has 15 residues. Germline V gives CDR1 SGHKS, CDR2 YYEKEE (reference sequence). The CDR3 loop is CASSSWRTGIDTQYF. CDR3 coding DNA: TGTGCCAGCAGTAGTTGGCGGACAGGGATAGATACGCAGTATTTT.

The CDR3 DNA sequence: TGTGCCAGAAGCTGGAGGGGAGACAACACTGAAGCTTTCTTT. Its translation: CARSWRGDNTEAFF. The chain couples TRBV5-3 to TRBJ1-1, with D possibly TRBD1 on 5 matching bases. TRBV5-3 carries the ORF label, with uncertain function. V was pared by 3 bases and J by 2 bases, with 11 bases between. This CDR3 contains 14 residues.

This clone was seen a few times. The gene calls are TRBV6-1 and TRBJ2-7, with D perhaps matching TRBD1 or TRBD2 (5 bases each). Germline CDR1 reads MNHNS; CDR2 reads SASEGT. V lost 0 bases and J 9 bases, leaving 15 bases between the germline ends. This CDR3 contains 14 residues. The CDR3 coding sequence is TGTGCCAGCAGTGAAGCGCTCAGAGGGGTAGGGCAGTACTTC. Translated: CASSEALRGVGQYF.

J is TRBJ1-2 and V is TRBV25-1, with TRBD1 as a possible D gene (6 bases). V dropped 1 base and J dropped 5 bases, with 11 bases sitting between them. The CDR3 runs 14 residues. Germline CDR1 is MGHDK and CDR2 is SYGVNS. In DNA, the CDR3 is TGTGCCAGCAGTGAATCGACGCAGGGGTATGGCTACACCTTC. It is translated as CASSESTQGYGYTF.

This clone was seen a handful of times. The chain uses TRBV10-3 and TRBJ2-7, with 8 positions matching TRBD2. This CDR3 region has 14 residues. In germline, CDR1 is ENHRY, CDR2 SYGVKD. J was trimmed by 1 base and V by 6 bases; bases with no gene match: 5. The CDR3 nucleotides read TGTGCCATCAGACAGAAGCGGGAGTCCTACGAGCAGTACTTC. Encoded protein: CAIRQKRESYEQYF.

The chain links TRBV18 to TRBJ1-1, with TRBD1 as a possible D gene (5 bases). This CDR3 has 13 amino acids. CDR1 and CDR2 from the germline V gene are KGHSH and LQKENI. V was shortened by 2 bases and J by 7 bases, with 11 bases between the two germline ends. The CDR3 region is CASSPSGGIEAFF. CDR3 bases: TGTGCCAGCTCACCATCTGGGGGGATTGAAGCTTTCTTT.

This clone was observed a handful of times. The chain combines TRBV7-9 with TRBJ1-2, with TRBD1 as a possible D gene (6 bases). With 1 base removed from V and 7 bases from J, the gap between germline ends came to 13 bases. The CDR3 spans 14 residues. Germline V gene lookup returns CDR1 SEHNR and CDR2 FQNEAQ (reference sequence). CDR3 amino acids: CASSLGRGQTGYTF. As DNA, the CDR3 is TGTGCCAGCAGCTTAGGACGGGGGCAAACTGGCTACACCTTC. Drawing the rest from reference TRBV7-9 and TRBJ1-2, the complete variable domain is DTGVSQNPRHKITKRGQNVTFRCDPISEHNRLYWYRQTLGQGPEFLTYFQNEAQLEKSRLLSDRFSAERPKGSFSTLEIQRTEQGDSAMYLCASSLGRGQTGYTFGSGTRLTVV.

This clone was recorded once. The chain links TRBV18 to TRBJ1-6; weak D call: TRBD1 (5 bases). The CDR3 has 16 amino acids. Trimming shortened V by 3 bases and J by 9 bases, and 18 bases separated the two germline ends. The germline V gene encodes CDR1 KGHSH and CDR2 LQKENI. CDR3 nucleotides: TGTGCCAGCTCACCTCCCGGGGGGTCGGAGATTTCACCCCTCCACTTT. Its protein is CASSPPGGSEISPLHF. Based on the CDR3 plus reference TRBV18 and TRBJ1-6, the full variable domain is NAGVMQNPRHLVRRRGQEARLRCSPMKGHSHVYWYRQLPEEGLKFMVYLQKENIIDESGMPKERFSAEFPKEGPSILRIQQVVRGDSAAYFCASSPPGGSEISPLHFGNGTRLTVT.

The CDR3 spells CASSEAGRVGYTF. The CDR3 region has the DNA TGTGCCAGCAGTGAAGCGGGCAGGGTTGGCTACACCTTC. The V and J genes are TRBV6-1 and TRBJ1-2; TRBD1 might be the D (5 bases). CDR1 is MNHNS, CDR2 SASEGT, per germline. This CDR3 is built from 13 residues. Trimming removed 0 bases from V and 7 bases from J, with 9 bases in between.

Notes on this clone: Other DNA sequences in the sample encode the same CDR3. The V gene is TRBV2, the J gene TRBJ2-1; 13 bases fit TRBD2. The V segment lost 6 bases and the J segment 4 bases; nucleotides outside the gene matches: 3. CDR3 length: 15 residues. CDR1 and CDR2 (germline): SNHLY, FYNNEI. The CDR3 protein is CASRTGLAGYNEQFF. CDR3 in DNA: TGTGCCAGCAGGACGGGACTAGCGGGATACAATGAGCAGTTCTTC. The complete variable domain, with remaining parts taken from reference TRBV2 and TRBJ2-1, reads EPEVTQTPSHQVTQMGQEVILRCVPISNHLYFYWYRQILGQKVEFLVSFYNNEISEKSEIFDDQFSVERPDGSNFTLKIRSTKLEDSAMYFCASRTGLAGYNEQFFGPGTRLTVL.

A note on this clone: A read error may produce the germline difference seen at one junction end. This chain connects TRBV10-3 to TRBJ2-5, with D uncertain. This CDR3 is built from 13 residues. Germline CDR1 ENHRY, CDR2 SYGVKD. The CDR3 here is CASSYGRRETQYF. Written as DNA, the CDR3 is TGTGCCAGCAGTTACGGGCGACGGGAGACCCAGTACTTC.

This clone was counted between two and nine times. The chain uses TRBV7-2 and TRBJ2-5; 12 bases agree with TRBD2. Germline-derived CDR1 and CDR2 are SGHTA and FQGNSA. The V and J ends lost 5 bases and 5 bases, in that order; junction bases with no gene match: 9. This CDR3 region has 16 residues. CDR3 in DNA: TGTGCCAGCAGCCCACCCCGACTAGCGGGAGTGGAGACCCAGTACTTC. Protein product: CASSPPRLAGVETQYF. The full variable domain, completed using reference TRBV7-2 and TRBJ2-5, is GAGVSQSPSNKVTEKGKDVELRCDPISGHTALYWYRQSLGQGLEFLIYFQGNSAPDKSGLPSDRFSAERTGGSVSTLTIQRTQQEDSAVYLCASSPPRLAGVETQYFGPGTRLLVL.